This T cell receptor beta chain came from a study of monozygotic twins with cystic fibrosis. Study background: Libraries were built from three micrograms of fragmented DNA using about 16 PCR cycles.

V lost 5 bases to trimming and J lost 0 bases; unmatched junction nucleotides: 6. The germline gives CDR1 SGHTA, CDR2 FQGNSA. The CDR3 covers 16 residues. This clone was recorded once. Its target is unknown. TCRdb keeps only in-frame clones here, not all; method: immunoSEQ multiplex PCR. Found here are about 35,000 clones, around 66% of them singletons; the top ten hold 0.7% to 1%. The study, taken as a whole, reports: No link emerged between shared CDR3 counts and age, concordance or severity. The repertoire was suggested to be naive-dominated, clonality median approximately 0.0093. J usage was most co-twin-similar in 8 of 16 pairs, V in 13.

The clonotype comes from a girl aged 5 to 17 with cystic fibrosis. The chain links TRBV7-2 to TRBJ2-3; TRBD2 matches at 9 bases. The specimen was blood. CDR3 bases: TGTGCCAGCAGCGCGAGACTAGCGGCTAGCACAGATACGCAGTATTTT. This encodes CASSARLAASTDTQYF.